This entry features one TCR beta chain sequence. This CDR3 spans 15 amino acids. The germline V gene has CDR1 SNHLY and CDR2 FYNNEI. Trimming removed 2 bases at V and 8 bases at J, with 16 bases between. This record comes from a study of identical twins. TCRdb re-called the 5' RACE reads with MiXCR, one entry per CDR3 protein. The data show around 690,000 distinct CDR3 sequences, 21% seen once. This sample also belongs to another study, concerning T cells expressing NK-cell markers.

The receptor comes from a woman younger than 35 in good health. The specimen sequenced was PBMCs. The chain combines TRBV2 with TRBJ2-1; D may be TRBD1 or TRBD2 (5 bases each). This CDR3 is CASSERDALPDEQFF. DNA for the CDR3: TGTGCCAGCAGTGAAAGGGACGCCCTCCCGGATGAGCAGTTCTTC.